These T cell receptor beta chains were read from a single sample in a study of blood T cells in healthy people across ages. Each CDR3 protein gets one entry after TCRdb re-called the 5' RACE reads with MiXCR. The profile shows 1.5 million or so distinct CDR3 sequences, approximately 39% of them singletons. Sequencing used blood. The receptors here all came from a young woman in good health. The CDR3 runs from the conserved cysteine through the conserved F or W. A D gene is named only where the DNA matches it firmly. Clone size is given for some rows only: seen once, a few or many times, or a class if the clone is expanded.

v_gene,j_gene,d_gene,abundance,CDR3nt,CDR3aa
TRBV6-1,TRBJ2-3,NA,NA,TGTGCCAGCAGTGAATACGGAAAACCGGACCCCGATACGCAGTATTTT,CASSEYGKPDPDTQYF
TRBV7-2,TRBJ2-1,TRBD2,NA,TGTGCCAGCAGCCGCACTAGCGGGGGATTCTCCTACAATGAGCAGTTCTTC,CASSRTSGGFSYNEQFF
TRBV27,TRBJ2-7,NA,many,TGTGCCAGCAGTTTATCGCCGGATCACTACGAGCAGTACTTC,CASSLSPDHYEQYF
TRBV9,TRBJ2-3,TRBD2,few,TGTGCCAGCAGCCTCAGGACTAGCCCCTACACAGATACGCAGTATTTT,CASSLRTSPYTDTQYF
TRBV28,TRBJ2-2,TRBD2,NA,TGTGCCAGCAGTTTTCCCACTAGCGGGTCGAACACCGGGGAGCTGTTTTTT,CASSFPTSGSNTGELFF
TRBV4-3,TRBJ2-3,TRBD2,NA,TGCGCCAGCAGCCATCCACTCGGGCTAGCGGGGGCACCGGATACGCAGTATTTT,CASSHPLGLAGAPDTQYF
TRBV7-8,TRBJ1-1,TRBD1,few,TGTGCCAGCAGCTCAGACAGGGGGCTTACTGAAGCTTTCTTT,CASSSDRGLTEAFF
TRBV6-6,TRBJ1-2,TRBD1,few,TGTGCCAGCAGTTCCGACAGGGCTGGCTACACCTTC,CASSSDRAGYTF
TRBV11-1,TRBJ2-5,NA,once,TGTGCCAGCAGCTCATTACCAGGGACTCCAAACGGGACCCAGTACTTC,CASSSLPGTPNGTQYF
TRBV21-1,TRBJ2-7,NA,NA,TGTGCCAGCAGTTCCCCCCACGGCAGAGGGAGCGAGCAGTACTTC,CASSSPHGRGSEQYF
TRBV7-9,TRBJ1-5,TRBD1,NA,TGTGCCAGCAGCCGCGGGGACAGGGGCTCGGATCAGCCCCAGCATTTT,CASSRGDRGSDQPQHF
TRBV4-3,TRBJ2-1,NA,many,TGCGCCAGCAGCCAAGATGAACGGGTCCGCAATGAGCAGTTCTTC,CASSQDERVRNEQFF
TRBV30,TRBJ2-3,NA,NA,TGTGCCTGGAGTGTAGGTCTGTCTAGCACAGATACGCAGTATTTT,CAWSVGLSSTDTQYF
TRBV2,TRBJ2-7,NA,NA,TGTGCCAGCAGACTTATCAGGGAAACCTACGAGCAGTACTTC,CASRLIRETYEQYF
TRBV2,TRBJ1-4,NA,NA,TGTGCCAGCACCACAGATGCAACTAATGAAAAACTGTTTTTT,CASTTDATNEKLFF
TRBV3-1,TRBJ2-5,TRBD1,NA,TGTGCCAGCAGAACCCCGGGACAGGGGAAAGAGACCCAGTACTTC,CASRTPGQGKETQYF
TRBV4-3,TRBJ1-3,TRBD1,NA,TGCGCCAGCAGCCAAGGCGGGACAGAGGGGCGAAACACCATATATTTT,CASSQGGTEGRNTIYF
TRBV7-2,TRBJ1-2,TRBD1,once,TGTGCCAGCAGCTTAGGCGGACAGGGTTCCTATGGCTACACCTTC,CASSLGGQGSYGYTF
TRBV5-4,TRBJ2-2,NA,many,TGTGCCAGCAGCTTCTCCCGGTCTGGGGAGGAGCTGTTTTTT,CASSFSRSGEELFF
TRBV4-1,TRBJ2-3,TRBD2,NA,TGCGCCAGCAGCCAAGGACTAGCGGGAGTCATCGGCACAGATACGCAGTATTTT,CASSQGLAGVIGTDTQYF
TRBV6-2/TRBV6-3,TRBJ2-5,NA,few,TGTGCCAGCAGTTACGGGGACTTAGAGACGGAGACCCAGTACTTC,CASSYGDLETETQYF
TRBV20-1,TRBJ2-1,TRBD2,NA,TGCAGTGCTGGACTAGTCTATGAGCAGTTCTTC,CSAGLVYEQFF
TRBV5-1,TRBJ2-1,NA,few,TGCGCCAGCAGTTTGGGGGACCTCTACAATGAGCAGTTCTTC,CASSLGDLYNEQFF
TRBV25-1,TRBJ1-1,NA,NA,TGTGCCAGCAGTGAGTACGGGGGAGCTTTCTTT,CASSEYGGAFF
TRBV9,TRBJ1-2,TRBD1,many,TGTGCCAGCAGGGACCGGGACAGCAAATATGGCTACACCTTC,CASRDRDSKYGYTF
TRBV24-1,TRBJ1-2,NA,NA,TGTGCCACCAGCGTCGAAGGGGGCTACACCTTC,CATSVEGGYTF
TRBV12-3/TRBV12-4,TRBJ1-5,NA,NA,TGTGCCAGCAGTTTAGCAGGCGGAGAGCAGCCCCAGCATTTT,CASSLAGGEQPQHF
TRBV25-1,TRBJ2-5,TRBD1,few,TGTGCCAGCAGTGTCGGACAGGTCCAAGAGACCCAGTACTTC,CASSVGQVQETQYF
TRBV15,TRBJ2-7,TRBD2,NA,TGTGCCACCAGGGCGACTTTAGCGGGGGATACCTACAATGAGCAGTACTTC,CATRATLAGDTYNEQYF
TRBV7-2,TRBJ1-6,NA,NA,TGTGCCAGCAGCTTAGATTGGTCACCCCTCCACTTT,CASSLDWSPLHF
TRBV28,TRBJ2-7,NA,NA,TGTGCCAGCAGACGTCCCCAGGTTACTGGAGCCTACGAGCAGTACTTC,CASRRPQVTGAYEQYF
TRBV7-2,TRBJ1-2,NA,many,TGTGCCAGCAGCGGGCGAGTCGGGAATGGCTACACCTTC,CASSGRVGNGYTF
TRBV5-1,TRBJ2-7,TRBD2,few,TGCGCCAGCAGCTTGACCGGACTAGCGGAGGTCAGGAAGCAGTACTTC,CASSLTGLAEVRKQYF
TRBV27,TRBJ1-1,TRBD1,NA,TGTGCCAGCGGTTGGACAGGGGAGGGCAATGAAGCTTTCTTT,CASGWTGEGNEAFF
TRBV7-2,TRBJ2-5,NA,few,TGTGCCAGCAGCGGACGACGGGGGCCCCAAGAGACCCAGTACTTC,CASSGRRGPQETQYF
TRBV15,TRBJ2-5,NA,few,TGTGCCACCAGCAGAGAAAGGGTTCAAGAGACCCAGTACTTC,CATSRERVQETQYF
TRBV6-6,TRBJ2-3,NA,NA,TGTGCCAGCAGTTTCCGGGGTCAAGATACGCAGTATTTT,CASSFRGQDTQYF
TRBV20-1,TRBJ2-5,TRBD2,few,TGCAGTGCTAGCCGGGGTAGCGGGGGGTCGTACCAAGAGACCCAGTACTTC,CSASRGSGGSYQETQYF
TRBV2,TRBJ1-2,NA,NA,TGTGCCAGCAGTGAGGAACGGAGATATGGCTACACCTTC,CASSEERRYGYTF
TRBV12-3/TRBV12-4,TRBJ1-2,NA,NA,TGTGCCAGCAGTTTAACAGGGTCTTCCTATGGCTACACCTTC,CASSLTGSSYGYTF
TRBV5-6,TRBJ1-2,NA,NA,TGTGCCAGCAGGGCCGGGGGTAACTATGGCTACACCTTC,CASRAGGNYGYTF
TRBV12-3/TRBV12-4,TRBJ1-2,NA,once,TGTGCCAGCAGACGAGGGAGAGGGGAGGATGGCTACACCTTC,CASRRGRGEDGYTF
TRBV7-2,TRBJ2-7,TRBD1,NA,TGTGCCAGCAGCACCATGGGACAGGTCTCCTACGAGCAGTACTTC,CASSTMGQVSYEQYF
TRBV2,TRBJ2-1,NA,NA,TGTGCCAGCAGCGGGCCAAGACGTCAGACATACAATGAGCAGTTCTTC,CASSGPRRQTYNEQFF
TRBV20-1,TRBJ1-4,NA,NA,TGCAGTGCTAGGTGGGCCGATGAAAAACTGTTTTTT,CSARWADEKLFF
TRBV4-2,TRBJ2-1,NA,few,TGTGCCAGCAGCCAGCGGATGGATGAGCAGTTCTTC,CASSQRMDEQFF
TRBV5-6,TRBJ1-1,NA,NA,TGTGCCAGCAGCTCGCCGGGACGGCTGAAAACTGAAGCTTTCTTT,CASSSPGRLKTEAFF
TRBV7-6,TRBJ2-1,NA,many,TGTGCCAGCAGCTTATCAGCTTCGCCGGTTATCTCCTACAATGAGCAGTTCTTC,CASSLSASPVISYNEQFF